The 9 T cell receptor beta chains below come from one sample, sequenced in a study of CD8+ T cells in alopecia areata. Regarding treatment: oral pan-JAK inhibitor, 5-10 mg twice daily. It was cDNA, reverse transcribed from extracted RNA, that served as the sequencing template. The repertoire was sequenced with immunoSEQ multiplex PCR; TCRdb's copy has only in-frame clones and lacks some. The sample includes 150,000 to 200,000 clones, about 53% of them seen just once. Sequencing used CD8+ T cells sorted from blood, obtained at week 24, from a patient treated with tofacitinib. Receptors originate from a human donor with alopecia areata.

This clone was counted between two and nine times. This chain uses TRBV29-1 with TRBJ1-2; the D gene is possibly TRBD1 (5 bases). This CDR3 has 15 residues. Germline V gene lookup returns CDR1 SQVTM and CDR2 ANQGSEA. Trimming stripped 0 bases from V and 6 bases from J, with 17 bases between. The CDR3 sequence is CSVEDHDRGGDGYTF. CDR3 nucleotide sequence: TGCAGCGTTGAAGATCACGACCGGGGGGGAGATGGCTACACCTTC.

Sample share makes this clone medium-sized. The chain carries TRBV6-4 and TRBJ2-3; the match to TRBD2 covers 10 bases. The germline V gene encodes CDR1 MRHNA and CDR2 SNTAGT. The CDR3 is made up of 15 amino acids. Trimming cost V 0 bases and J 4 bases; bases outside gene matches: 1. Here the CDR3 reads CASSDSSGGPDTQYF. The CDR3 DNA follows: TGTGCCAGCAGTGACTCTAGCGGGGGGCCAGATACGCAGTATTTT.

This clone appeared a few times. The chain uses TRBV7-3 and TRBJ1-1; tentative D call: TRBD1 (5 bases). Trimming pared 2 bases from V and 5 bases from J, leaving 12 bases between. Germline assignment: CDR1 SGHTA and CDR2 FQGTGA. This CDR3 is built from 14 residues. The CDR3 DNA sequence: TGTGCCAGCAGCTTAGTTTTGGGGCGGACTGAAGCTTTCTTT. It translates to CASSLVLGRTEAFF.

The chain is built from TRBV30 and TRBJ1-1, with D unclear. The V end was cut by 4 bases, the J end by 4 bases, with 10 bases between. CDR3 length equals 12 residues. Germline CDR1 GTSNPN, CDR2 SVGIG (reference sequence). The CDR3 nucleotides read TGTGCCTGGACGCTGGGTGTCACTGAAGCTTTCTTT. Its translation is CAWTLGVTEAFF. Using reference TRBV30 and TRBJ1-1 for the parts outside the CDR3, the full variable domain is SQTIHQWPATLVQPVGSPLSLECTVEGTSNPNLYWYRQAAGRGLQLLFYSVGIGQISSEVPQNLSASRPQDRQFILSSKKLLLSDSGFYLCAWTLGVTEAFFGQGTRLTVV.

This clone was counted only a few times. The junction departs from the called germline gene at one end, perhaps through a read error. The rearrangement links TRBV4-1 to TRBJ1-1; TRBD1 is a possible D gene (5 bases). Germline lookup yields CDR1 MGHRA and CDR2 YSYEKL. There are 13 residues in the CDR3. CDR3 amino acids: CASSQAPGKEAFF. CDR3 bases: TGTGCCAGCAGCCAAGCCCCAGGGAAAGAAGCTTTCTTT.

The rearrangement uses TRBV29-1 and TRBJ2-3, with 9 bases matching TRBD2. This CDR3 comprises 16 residues. CDR1 and CDR2 (germline): SQVTM, ANQGSEA. Losses at the gene ends were 6 bases for V and 4 bases for J; bases not matched to a gene: 14. The CDR3 spells CSVLVFSGGQSDTQYF. CDR3 coding DNA: TGCAGCGTCCTTGTATTTAGCGGGGGTCAGTCAGATACGCAGTATTTT.

The chain links TRBV9 to TRBJ1-2; D unclear. V was cut by 0 bases and J by 7 bases, with 13 bases left in between. The CDR3 is 14 residues long. CDR1 SGDLS and CDR2 YYNGEE come from the germline V gene. The CDR3 spells CASSVADQSGGYTF. The CDR3 DNA reads TGTGCCAGCAGCGTAGCGGACCAGTCCGGTGGCTACACCTTC.

This clone was seen just once. V and J are TRBV25-1 and TRBJ1-6; 8 bases fit TRBD1. The J segment lost 13 bases and the V segment lost 4 bases, leaving 9 bases of the junction unmatched. This CDR3 has 14 residues. The germline CDR1 and CDR2 sequences are MGHDK and SYGVNS. As DNA, the CDR3 is TGTGCCAGCAGTGCGGACAGGGACCTTACGCCCCTCCACTTT. Residues: CASSADRDLTPLHF.

This clone was seen only once. The V and J genes are TRBV5-1 and TRBJ2-7; D is uncertain. The CDR3 spans 12 residues. Germline V gives CDR1 SGHRS, CDR2 YFSETQ. The ends were cut back, 0 bases at V and 5 bases at J, with 6 bases in the middle. The chain's CDR3 is CASSLGGHEQYF. The CDR3 nucleotides read TGCGCCAGCAGCTTGGGTGGGCACGAGCAGTACTTC.